The present T cell receptor (beta chain) was sequenced within a study of cytomegalovirus exposure and HLA in healthy donors. Findings and limits, study-wide: Among TCR sequences, most were rare, though some public TCRs appeared in many donors. Reports showed the classifier diagnosing cytomegalovirus status with high specificity and sensitivity. One later analysis, an examination of the 100 to 150 validation repertoires, found that first-cohort TCR clusters tended to co-occur in them.

Comment on this clone: The antigen remains undetermined.

Data came from immunoSEQ multiplex PCR; TCRdb stores just in-frame clones and leaves some out. In the table there are roughly 100,000 clones, about 88% of which are singletons. The CDR3 is made up of 12 amino acids. V lost 7 bases, J lost 5 bases, and 11 bases lay in between. The germline V gene has CDR1 SGHRS and CDR2 YFSETQ. The source material was PBMCs. The receptor was isolated from a woman younger than 35 in good health and CMV-seropositive. The chain carries TRBV5-1 and TRBJ2-3, with D possibly being TRBD2 (5 bases). CDR3 amino acids: CASATEGDTQYF. CDR3 nucleotides: TGCGCCAGCGCGACCGAGGGAGATACGCAGTATTTT.